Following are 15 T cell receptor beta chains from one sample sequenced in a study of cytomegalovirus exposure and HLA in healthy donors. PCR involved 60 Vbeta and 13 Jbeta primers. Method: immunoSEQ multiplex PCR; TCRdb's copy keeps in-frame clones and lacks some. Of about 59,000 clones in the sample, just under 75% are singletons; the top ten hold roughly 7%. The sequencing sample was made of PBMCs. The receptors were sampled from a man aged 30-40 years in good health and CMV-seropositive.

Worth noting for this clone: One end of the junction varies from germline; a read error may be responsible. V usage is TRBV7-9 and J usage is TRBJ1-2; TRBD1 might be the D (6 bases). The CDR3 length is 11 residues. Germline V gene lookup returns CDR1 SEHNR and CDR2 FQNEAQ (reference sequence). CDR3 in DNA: TGTGCCAGCAGCTTATACGGGCCCGGGACATTC. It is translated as CASSLYGPGTF.

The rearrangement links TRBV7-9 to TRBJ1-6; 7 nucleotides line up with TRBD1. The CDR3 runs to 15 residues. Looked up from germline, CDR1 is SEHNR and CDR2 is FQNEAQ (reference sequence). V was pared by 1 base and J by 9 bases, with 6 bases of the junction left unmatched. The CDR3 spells CASSLEQGGSSPLHF. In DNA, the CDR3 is TGTGCCAGCAGCTTAGAGCAGGGGGGCAGTTCACCCCTCCACTTT.

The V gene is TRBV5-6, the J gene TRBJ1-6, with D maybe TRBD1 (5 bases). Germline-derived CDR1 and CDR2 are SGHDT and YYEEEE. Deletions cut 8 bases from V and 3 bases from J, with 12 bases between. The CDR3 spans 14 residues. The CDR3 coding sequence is TGTGCCAGTGGGCAGGGACTCTATAATTCACCCCTCCACTTT. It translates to CASGQGLYNSPLHF.

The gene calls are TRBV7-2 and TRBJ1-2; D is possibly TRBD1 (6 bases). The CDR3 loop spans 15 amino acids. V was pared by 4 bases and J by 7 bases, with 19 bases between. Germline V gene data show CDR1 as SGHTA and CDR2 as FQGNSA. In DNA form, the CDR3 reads TGTGCCAGCAGCTCCACTACGGACAGAGGCCGTGGCTACACCTTC. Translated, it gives CASSSTTDRGRGYTF.

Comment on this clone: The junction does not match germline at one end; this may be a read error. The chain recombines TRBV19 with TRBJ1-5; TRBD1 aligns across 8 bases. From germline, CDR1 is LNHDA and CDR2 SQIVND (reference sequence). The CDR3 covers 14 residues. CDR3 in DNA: TGTGCCAGTAGGGCAGGGGGCCCCAATCGGCCCCAGCATTTT. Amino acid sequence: CASRAGGPNRPQHF.

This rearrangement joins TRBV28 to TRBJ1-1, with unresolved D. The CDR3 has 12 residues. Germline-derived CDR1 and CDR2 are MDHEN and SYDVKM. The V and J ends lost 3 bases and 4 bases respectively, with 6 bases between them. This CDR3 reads CASSFLSTEAFF. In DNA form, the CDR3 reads TGTGCCAGCAGTTTCTTGAGCACTGAAGCTTTCTTT. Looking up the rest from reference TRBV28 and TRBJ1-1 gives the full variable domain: DVKVTQSSRYLVKRTGEKVFLECVQDMDHENMFWYRQDPGLGLRLIYFSYDVKMKEKGDIPEGYSVSREKKERFSLILESASTNQTSMYLCASSFLSTEAFFGQGTRLTVV.

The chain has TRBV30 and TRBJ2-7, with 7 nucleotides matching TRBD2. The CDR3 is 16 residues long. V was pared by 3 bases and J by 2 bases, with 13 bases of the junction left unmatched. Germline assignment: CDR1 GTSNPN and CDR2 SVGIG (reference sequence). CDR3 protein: CAWSKGGVGPAYEQYF. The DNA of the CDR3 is TGTGCCTGGAGCAAGGGAGGGGTAGGGCCAGCCTACGAGCAGTACTTC.

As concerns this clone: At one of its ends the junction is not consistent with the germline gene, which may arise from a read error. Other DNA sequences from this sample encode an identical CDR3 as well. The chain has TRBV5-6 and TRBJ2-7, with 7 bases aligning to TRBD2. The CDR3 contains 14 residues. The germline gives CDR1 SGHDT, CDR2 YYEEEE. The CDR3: CASSLGPGGTEQYF. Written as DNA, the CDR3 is TGCGCCAGCAGCTTGGGACCCGGGGGGACTGAGCAGTACTTC.

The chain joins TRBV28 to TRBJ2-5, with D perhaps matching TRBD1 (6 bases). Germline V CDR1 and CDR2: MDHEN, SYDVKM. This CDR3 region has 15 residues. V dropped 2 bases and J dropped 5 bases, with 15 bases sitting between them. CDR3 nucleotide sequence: TGTGCCAGCAGTTTACGGGACAACTACCTTGAGACCCAGTACTTC. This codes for CASSLRDNYLETQYF.

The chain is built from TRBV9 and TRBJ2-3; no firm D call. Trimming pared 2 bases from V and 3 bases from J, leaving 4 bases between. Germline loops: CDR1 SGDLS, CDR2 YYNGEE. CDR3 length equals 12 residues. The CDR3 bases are TGTGCCAGCAGCGTTTCGACAGATACGCAGTATTTT. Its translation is CASSVSTDTQYF. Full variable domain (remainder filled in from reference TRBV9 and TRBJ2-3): DSGVTQTPKHLITATGQRVTLRCSPRSGDLSVYWYQQSLDQGLQFLIQYYNGEERAKGNILERFSAQQFPDLHSELNLSSLELGDSALYFCASSVSTDTQYFGPGTRLTVL.

The CDR3 spells CASSPATFSNQPQHF. The CDR3 DNA follows: TGTGCCAGCAGCCCCGCGACATTTAGCAATCAGCCCCAGCATTTT. The rearrangement links TRBV7-2 to TRBJ1-5; no firm D call. This CDR3 region has 15 residues. V was clipped by 5 bases and J by 0 bases, with 11 bases between them. From germline, CDR1 is SGHTA and CDR2 FQGNSA.

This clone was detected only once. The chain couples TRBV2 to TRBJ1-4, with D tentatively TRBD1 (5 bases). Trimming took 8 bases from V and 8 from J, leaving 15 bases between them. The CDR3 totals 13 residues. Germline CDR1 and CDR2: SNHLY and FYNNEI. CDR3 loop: CASLPWGGEKLFF. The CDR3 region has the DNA TGTGCCAGCCTCCCTTGGGGGGGAGAAAAACTGTTTTTT.

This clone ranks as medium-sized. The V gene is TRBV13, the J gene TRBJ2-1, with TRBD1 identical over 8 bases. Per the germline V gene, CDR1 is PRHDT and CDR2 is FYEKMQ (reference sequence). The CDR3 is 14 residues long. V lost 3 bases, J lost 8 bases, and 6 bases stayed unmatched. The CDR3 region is CASSFRTGIDEQFF. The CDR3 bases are TGTGCCAGCAGCTTCCGGACAGGGATCGATGAGCAGTTCTTC.

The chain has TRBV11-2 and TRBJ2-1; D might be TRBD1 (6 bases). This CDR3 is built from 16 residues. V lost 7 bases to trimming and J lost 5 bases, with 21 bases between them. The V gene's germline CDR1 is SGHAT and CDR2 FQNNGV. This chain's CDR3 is CASKRGNTKINNEQFF. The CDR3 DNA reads TGTGCCAGCAAAAGGGGGAATACCAAGATAAACAATGAGCAGTTCTTC.

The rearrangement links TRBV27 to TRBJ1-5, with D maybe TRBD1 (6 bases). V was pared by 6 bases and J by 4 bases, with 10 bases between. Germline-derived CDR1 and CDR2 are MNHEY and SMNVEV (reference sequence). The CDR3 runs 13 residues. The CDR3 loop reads CASRIRGNQPQHF. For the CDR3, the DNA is TGTGCCAGCAGGATCAGGGGTAATCAGCCCCAGCATTTT.